Shown below are 8 T cell receptor beta chains from a single sample sequenced in a study of cytomegalovirus exposure and HLA in healthy donors. 60 Vbeta and 13 Jbeta primers were used in PCR. Profiled with immunoSEQ multiplex PCR; TCRdb holds only in-frame clones, not every one. The table includes 130,000 or so clones, approximately 57% detected once. The sample consisted of PBMCs. The receptor source for this set is a male donor in good health and CMV-seronegative.

The rearrangement links TRBV9 to TRBJ1-1, with D possibly TRBD1 on 5 matching bases. This CDR3 comprises 17 residues. Trimming cost V 4 bases and J 2 bases, with 21 bases left between them. Germline CDR1 and CDR2: SGDLS and YYNGEE. The DNA of the CDR3 is TGTGCCAGCAGCCCCACCGCAATCAGGGCAGGAAACACTGAAGCTTTCTTT. Protein: CASSPTAIRAGNTEAFF.

V usage is TRBV15 and J usage is TRBJ2-5; 9 bases map to TRBD1. The CDR3 is 13 residues long. Germline V lookup: CDR1 LNHNV, CDR2 YYDKDF (reference sequence). After removal of 8 bases from V and 4 bases from J, the junction contained 5 bases not matched to a gene. The chain's CDR3 is CATLDRGVETQYF. CDR3 in DNA: TGTGCCACCCTGGACAGGGGCGTAGAGACCCAGTACTTC.

The genes are TRBV4-3 and TRBJ1-1; TRBD1 agrees at 8 bases. The J segment lost 1 base and the V segment lost 1 base, leaving 8 bases of the junction unmatched. This CDR3 has 17 amino acids. From germline, CDR1 is LGHNA and CDR2 YSLEER. CDR3 coding DNA: TGCGCCAGCAGCCAAGTCGTTCGGACAGGGTGGAACACTGAAGCTTTCTTT. Residues: CASSQVVRTGWNTEAFF.

The sample holds a few counts of this clone. The chain carries TRBV13 and TRBJ2-7; 8 nucleotides line up with TRBD2. Looked up from germline, CDR1 is PRHDT and CDR2 is FYEKMQ (reference sequence). V lost 4 bases to trimming and J lost 2 bases; unmatched junction nucleotides: 10. CDR3 size: 16 residues. CDR3 sequence reads: CASSSRGAGVTYEQYF. The DNA of the CDR3 is TGTGCCAGCAGCTCCCGGGGAGCGGGGGTGACCTACGAGCAGTACTTC.

This clone was seen only a few times. The chain combines TRBV27 with TRBJ2-7; D perhaps matches TRBD1 (5 bases). Trimming pared 4 bases from V and 3 bases from J, leaving 10 bases between. This CDR3 region has 13 residues. Germline-derived CDR1 and CDR2 are MNHEY and SMNVEV (reference sequence). The CDR3 protein is CASSSRVLYEQYF. In DNA form, the CDR3 reads TGTGCCAGCAGTTCCAGGGTTCTCTACGAGCAGTACTTC.

The J gene is TRBJ2-2, the V gene TRBV9, with TRBD2 matching over 15 bases. The CDR3 totals 16 residues. Germline CDR1 is SGDLS and CDR2 is YYNGEE. Trimming cost V 3 bases and J 6 bases; bases outside gene matches: 3. Here the CDR3 DNA reads TGTGCCAGCAGCGGAGGACTAGCGGGGGGGCCCGGGGAGCTGTTTTTT. It is translated as CASSGGLAGGPGELFF.

The gene calls are TRBV5-1 and TRBJ2-7, with TRBD1 matching 8 bases. V shed 3 bases, J shed 2 bases, and the junction held 10 bases outside the gene matches. The CDR3 length is 16 residues. Germline V gene sequence: CDR1 SGHRS, CDR2 YFSETQ. The CDR3: CASSSPGGRPPYEQYF. Written as DNA, the CDR3 is TGCGCCAGCAGCTCCCCAGGGGGCCGACCCCCCTACGAGCAGTACTTC.

V gene TRBV10-3 combines with J gene TRBJ1-5, with 8 bases that match TRBD1. Germline V gives CDR1 ENHRY, CDR2 SYGVKD. J was trimmed by 1 base and V by 3 bases; bases with no gene match: 2. This CDR3 is built from 15 residues. The DNA for the CDR3 is TGTGCCATCAGTGAATCAGGGGGCAGCAATCAGCCCCAGCATTTT. As protein: CAISESGGSNQPQHF.